This T cell receptor (beta chain) was recovered during a study of graft-versus-host responses after intestinal transplantation (dated by TCRdb to the early 2020s). A note on the overall study: The transplants that recipients got were multivisceral, liver-intestinal, or isolated intestinal. Anti-thymocyte globulin induction was given to all recipients, followed by maintenance tacrolimus and steroids for approximately 3 years. After intestinal transplantation, graft-versus-host and host-versus-graft alloreactive T cell clones were followed in the graft, circulation and bone marrow using bulk TCR-beta CDR3 sequencing. To identify alloreactive clones, pre-transplant mixed lymphocyte reaction products were sequenced and then compared with unstimulated pre-transplant donor and recipient T cells. The cohort enrolled about 23 intestinal transplant recipients, one of whom was a retransplant, and a few patients without pretransplant specimens were excluded. A peak of at least 4% donor T cells among recipient peripheral blood mononuclear cells was the definition used for donor T cell macrochimerism. Samples from three later patients were sequenced in-house on an Illumina MiSeq with MiXCR processing rather than by the commercial service. Results and caveats for the whole study, not just this receptor: GvH clones were found in recipient bone marrow, and some of the GvH clones appeared earlier in ileal mucosa or blood, which is consistent with an intestinal mucosal origin. Early after transplant, peak levels of circulating GvH clones were associated with declines in HvG clones. In patients with donor T cell macrochimerism, the allografts had high GvH to HvG T cell clonal ratios. The relatively low number and heterogeneity of intestinal transplant patients limited the conclusions.

The library was produced with the immunoSEQ multiplex PCR assay. In most patients, genomic DNA was isolated using the Qiagen DNeasy Blood and Tissue Kit and sent frozen to Adaptive Biotechnologies for TCR sequencing. For most patients, genomic DNA was subjected to high-throughput TCR-beta CDR3 sequencing by Adaptive Biotechnologies. Concerning the study's data processing: TCR sequencing data were retrieved from Adaptive's ImmunoSEQ software for around 18 patients, whereas a few other patients were processed with MiXCR and VDJtools. CD4 versus CD8 sorting errors were corrected by removing sequences found in both subsets at a frequency ratio below 5:1. Because the origin of CDR3 nucleotide sequences shared between donor and recipient could not be assigned, those sequences were removed. Alloreactive clones required at least 2-fold expansion over unstimulated cells and minimum CFSE-low frequency of 0.002% (template counts) or 0.001% (read counts). A clone was considered mappable if detected in the sequenced pre-transplant spleen, lymph node, or MLR CFSE-low populations of the donor or recipient. The cumulative frequency of alloreactive clones was calculated as a percentage of all sequences, weighted by copy number. TCRdb re-hosts the immuneACCESS table, in-frame sequences only. Its copies lack some clones; in the studies checked, an unresolved V gene accounts for under half of them, and the cause for the rest is not known. Clone size and V and J calls were adopted from that table, with D and trimming inferred from the DNA. Present in this sample are approximately 77,000 clones, 85% to 90% of which were seen just once. The ten largest clones represent roughly 0.31% of the sample.

As for this clone: Its antigen is not yet known. It has no much larger one-base neighbor in the sample; base qualities were not kept.

The time point label on this specimen signifies: cells obtained before transplantation from donor or recipient. CD3+CD4+ and CD3+CD8+ populations were FACS-sorted from unstimulated pre-transplant donor and recipient cells taken from spleen or lymph nodes. Based on the germline V gene, the CDR1 and CDR2 sequences are ENHRY and SYGVKD. V was cut back by 11 bases and J by 3 bases, leaving a gap of 15 bases between them. From cysteine to phenylalanine, the CDR3 is 13 amino acids long. The only DNA kept is the CDR3, 39 bases in frame from the first base. The sample was unstimulated CD4+ T cells sorted from spleen or lymph node cells, taken before intestinal transplant. The TCR was taken from a human donor who received an intestinal transplant. Here the chain combines TRBV10-3 and TRBJ2-3; 6 matching bases give a weak D call of TRBD2. CDR3 protein: CAVRDGRTDTQYF. In nucleotide form, the sequence is TGTGCCGTCCGGGACGGGAGAACAGATACGCAGTATTTT.